This TCR beta chain was sequenced during a study of T cell responses to AZD1222 COVID-19 vaccine. Notes on the study in general: Receipt of two AZD1222 doses was followed by a rise in Spike-specific TCR breadth and depth. Repertoire sampling happened only post peak T cell response.

This clone has just a few counts. What it binds is unknown. V lost 3 bases to trimming and J lost 2 bases; unmatched junction nucleotides: 0. CDR1 LGHNA and CDR2 YSLEER come from the germline V gene. The length of the CDR3 is 13 residues. The protocol was immunoSEQ multiplex PCR, while the TCRdb copy is restricted to in-frame clones and leaves out a portion. The data hold 75,000 to 100,000 clones, with 70% to 90% observed a single time. Material: peripheral blood, obtained on day 0 of AZD1222 vaccination. The sequence derives from an adult in good health. The rearrangement links TRBV4-3 to TRBJ1-2; TRBD1 agrees at 7 bases. This chain's CDR3 is CASSQTGNYGYTF. The CDR3 nucleotides are TGCGCCAGCAGCCAGACAGGGAACTATGGCTACACCTTC.